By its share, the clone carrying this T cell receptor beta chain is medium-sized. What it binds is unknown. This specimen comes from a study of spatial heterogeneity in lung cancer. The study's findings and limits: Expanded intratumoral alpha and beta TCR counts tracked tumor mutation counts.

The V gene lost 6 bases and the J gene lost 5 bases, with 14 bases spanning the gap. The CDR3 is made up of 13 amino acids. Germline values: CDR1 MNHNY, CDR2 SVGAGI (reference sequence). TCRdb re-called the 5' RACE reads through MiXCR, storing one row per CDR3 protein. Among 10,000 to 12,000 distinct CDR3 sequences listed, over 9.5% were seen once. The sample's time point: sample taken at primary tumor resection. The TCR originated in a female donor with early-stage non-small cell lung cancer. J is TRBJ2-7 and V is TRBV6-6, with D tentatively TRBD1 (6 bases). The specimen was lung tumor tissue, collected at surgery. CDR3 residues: CASSSNTGNEQYF. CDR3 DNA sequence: TGTGCCAGCAGCTCCAACACAGGGAACGAGCAGTACTTC.